Sequencing of this T cell receptor (beta chain) was carried out in a study of CD8 T cells in Susac syndrome. Germline CDR1 and CDR2: LGHNA and YNFKEQ. The CDR3 consists of 18 residues. Trimming removed 4 bases at V and 6 bases at J, with 25 bases between. The RNA input was about 0.5 to 1 ug, and it was reverse transcribed with random hexamers. MiXCR, run by TCRdb on the immunoSEQ multiplex PCR reads, gives a single entry per CDR3 protein. The sample lists 170,000 or so distinct CDR3 sequences, approximately 94% occurring once. The specimen was CD4+ T cells from PBMCs. The rearrangement uses TRBV4-2 and TRBJ2-1, with D possibly matching TRBD1 (5 bases). The clonotype was recovered from a human donor with Susac syndrome. CDR3 amino acids: CASSPDILRMASANEQFF. CDR3 nucleotide sequence: TGTGCCAGCAGCCCGGACATTTTGAGGATGGCATCGGCCAATGAGCAGTTCTTC.